A selection of T cell receptor beta chains follows, all from one sample in a study of T-cell reconstitution after alpha-beta-depleted transplantation in children. TCRdb reprocessed the PCR reads via MiXCR and lists one record per CDR3 protein. This sample has 420,000 or so distinct CDR3 sequences, with about a tenth found just once. The sequencing used PBMCs from the stem cell graft donor, collected from the stem cell graft. The receptors stem from a human donor who donated a stem cell graft to a child with acute myeloid leukemia. Both conserved end residues are trimmed from each CDR3.

CDR3 protein | CDR3 length | J gene | V gene
ASREQGPTTKLF | 12 | TRBJ1-4 | TRBV2
ASSLAPAGGGASSEKLF | 17 | TRBJ1-4 | TRBV7-2
ASSLYGTGTDTQY | 13 | TRBJ2-3 | TRBV7-2
TSRILTGTGGGSTEAF | 16 | TRBJ1-1 | TRBV12-3/TRBV12-4
ASTWGRYNEQF | 11 | TRBJ2-1 | TRBV7-2
SASNQGQDGYT | 11 | TRBJ1-2 | TRBV20-1
ASSGLLAGGSNTGELF | 16 | TRBJ2-2 | TRBV6-1
ASSLGQAEQY | 10 | TRBJ2-7 | TRBV5-1
SVGVAGPHSYEQY | 13 | TRBJ2-7 | TRBV29-1
SVLDGVSPLH | 10 | TRBJ1-6 | TRBV29-1
ASRLFRCQGAFQPQH | 15 | TRBJ1-5 | TRBV12-2
ASSQQGKWQPQH | 12 | TRBJ1-5 | TRBV12-3/TRBV12-4
ASSLRGTPRETQY | 13 | TRBJ2-5 | TRBV7-2
SVERPGQGHYGYT | 13 | TRBJ1-2 | TRBV29-1
ASSQGSGADTQY | 12 | TRBJ2-3 | TRBV4-2
ASSQGTGGSPQH | 12 | TRBJ1-5 | TRBV4-1
ASAEQAPGTPLH | 12 | TRBJ1-6 | TRBV2
ATRTGRNSPLH | 11 | TRBJ1-6 | TRBV5-1
ASNPGQKQETQY | 12 | TRBJ2-5 | TRBV6-2/TRBV6-3
ASSQAPGQTLFGKNIQY | 17 | TRBJ2-4 | TRBV14
ASSSSGGYTEAF | 12 | TRBJ1-1 | TRBV7-6
ASSFASSGSGHEQF | 14 | TRBJ2-1 | TRBV12-3/TRBV12-4